This T cell receptor (beta chain) was profiled in a study of neurological immune-mediated disorders. Study background: Among the approximately 34 patients with multiple sclerosis, some 31 were relapsing-remitting, while 3 were secondary progressive.

The germline V gene has CDR1 SGHVS and CDR2 FNYEAQ. With 5 bases removed from V and 0 bases from J, the gap between germline ends came to 17 bases. The CDR3 totals 18 residues. The making of cDNA relied on 5'RACE with 10-nucleotide random UMIs. TCRdb called the 5' RACE reads again in MiXCR, with one record for every CDR3 protein. The sample carries roughly 89,000 distinct CDR3 sequences, approximately 2.8% recorded once. PBMCs stored at -80 C, 2 million in total, were the source of the unsorted libraries. Many counts were recorded for this clonotype. The sequenced material came from PBMCs. This TCR was recovered from a woman aged 25 to 39 with multiple sclerosis. The chain recombines TRBV7-6 with TRBJ2-6; D is ambiguous. For the CDR3, the DNA is TGTGCCAGCAGCCCCGGTCCCCCAACGAGCTCTGGGGCCAACGTCCTGACTTTC. Protein product: CASSPGPPTSSGANVLTF.